This TCR beta chain was sequenced for a study of CD8 T cells in ankylosing spondylitis. V was clipped by 0 bases and J by 3 bases, with 15 bases between them. The CDR3 has 15 amino acids. From germline, CDR1 is DFQATT and CDR2 SNEGSKA (reference sequence). TCRdb itself ran the 5' RACE reads through MiXCR, one entry per CDR3 protein. The sample has approximately 220,000 distinct CDR3 sequences, roughly a tenth seen once. This clonotype was counted at least ten times. The genes are TRBV20-1 and TRBJ2-7, with D maybe TRBD1 (5 bases). The sequenced sample was blood, either unsorted or a sorted T cell fraction (not recorded which). The TCR was taken from a male donor with ankylosing spondylitis or in good health (not recorded which). The CDR3 DNA sequence: TGCAGTGCTAGAGATTCTCGTGGCGGACACTACGAGCAGTACTTC. It codes for CSARDSRGGHYEQYF.